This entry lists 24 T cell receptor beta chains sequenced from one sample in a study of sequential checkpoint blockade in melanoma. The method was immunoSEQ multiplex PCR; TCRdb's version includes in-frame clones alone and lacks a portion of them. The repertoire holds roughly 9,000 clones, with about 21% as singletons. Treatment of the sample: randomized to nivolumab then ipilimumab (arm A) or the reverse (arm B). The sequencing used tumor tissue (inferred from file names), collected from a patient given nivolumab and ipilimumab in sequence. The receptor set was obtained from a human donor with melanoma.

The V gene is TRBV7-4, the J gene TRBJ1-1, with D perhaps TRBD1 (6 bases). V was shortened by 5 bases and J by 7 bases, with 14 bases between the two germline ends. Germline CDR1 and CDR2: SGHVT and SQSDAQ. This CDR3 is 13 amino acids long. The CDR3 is CASSLSGTLEAFF. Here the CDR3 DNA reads TGTGCCAGCAGCCTATCCGGGACACTTGAAGCTTTCTTT.

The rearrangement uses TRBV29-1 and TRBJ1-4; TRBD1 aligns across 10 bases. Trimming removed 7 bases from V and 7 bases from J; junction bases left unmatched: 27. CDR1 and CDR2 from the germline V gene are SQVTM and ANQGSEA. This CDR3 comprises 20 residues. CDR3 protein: CSATIFRDRGERGEVEKLFF. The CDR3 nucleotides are TGCAGCGCAACAATTTTCAGGGACAGGGGAGAAAGGGGGGAAGTTGAAAAACTGTTTTTT.

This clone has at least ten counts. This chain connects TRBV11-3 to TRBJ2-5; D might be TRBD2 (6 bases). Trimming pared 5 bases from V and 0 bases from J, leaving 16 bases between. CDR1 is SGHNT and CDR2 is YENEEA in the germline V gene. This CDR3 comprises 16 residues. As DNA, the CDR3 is TGTGCCAGCAGCCGCGGGGACTCGGGTTACCAAGAGACCCAGTACTTC. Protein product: CASSRGDSGYQETQYF.

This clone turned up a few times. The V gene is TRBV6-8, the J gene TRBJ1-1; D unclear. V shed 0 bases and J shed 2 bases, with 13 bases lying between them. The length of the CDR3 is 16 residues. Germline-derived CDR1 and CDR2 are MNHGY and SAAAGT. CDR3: CASSYSRASFNTEAFF. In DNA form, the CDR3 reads TGTGCCAGCAGTTACTCGCGGGCCAGCTTTAACACTGAAGCTTTCTTT.

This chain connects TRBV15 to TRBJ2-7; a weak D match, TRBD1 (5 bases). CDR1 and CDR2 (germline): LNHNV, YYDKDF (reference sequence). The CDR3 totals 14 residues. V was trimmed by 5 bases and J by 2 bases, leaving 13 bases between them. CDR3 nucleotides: TGTGCCACCAGCGTACTACAGGATCCCTACGAGCAGTACTTC. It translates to CATSVLQDPYEQYF.

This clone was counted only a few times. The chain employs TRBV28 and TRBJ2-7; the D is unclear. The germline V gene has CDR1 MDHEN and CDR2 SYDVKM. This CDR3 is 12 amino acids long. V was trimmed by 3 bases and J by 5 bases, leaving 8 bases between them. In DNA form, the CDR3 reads TGTGCCAGCAGTTTTATGGGTCACGAGCAGTACGTC. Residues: CASSFMGHEQYV.

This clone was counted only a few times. CDR3 region: CATRQTTEAFF. CDR3 nucleotide sequence: TGTGCCACCCGACAGACAACTGAAGCTTTCTTT. The J gene is TRBJ1-1, the V gene TRBV6-7, with D possibly matching TRBD1 (5 bases). TRBV6-7 is noted as an ORF with a role that remains uncertain. Trimming took off 10 bases at V and 5 bases at J, with 11 bases between the two ends. This CDR3 has 11 residues.

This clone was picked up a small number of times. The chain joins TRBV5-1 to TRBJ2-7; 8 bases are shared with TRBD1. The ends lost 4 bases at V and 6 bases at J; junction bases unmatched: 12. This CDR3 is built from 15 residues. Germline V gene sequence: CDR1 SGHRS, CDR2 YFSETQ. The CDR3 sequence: CASSQDPGGATEQYF. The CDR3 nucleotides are TGCGCCAGCAGCCAAGATCCAGGGGGCGCGACCGAGCAGTACTTC.

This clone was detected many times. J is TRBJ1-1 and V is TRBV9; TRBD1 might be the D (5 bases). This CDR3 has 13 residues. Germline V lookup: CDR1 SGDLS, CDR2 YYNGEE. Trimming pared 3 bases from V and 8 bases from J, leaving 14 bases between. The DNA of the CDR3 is TGTGCCAGCAGCGCAACCGGGGCAGGGGAAGCTTTCTTT. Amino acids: CASSATGAGEAFF.

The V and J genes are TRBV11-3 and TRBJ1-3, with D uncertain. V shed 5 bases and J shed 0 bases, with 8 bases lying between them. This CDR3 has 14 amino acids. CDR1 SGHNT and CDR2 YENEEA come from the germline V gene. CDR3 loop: CASSPELSGNTIYF. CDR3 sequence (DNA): TGTGCCAGCAGCCCAGAGCTCTCTGGAAACACCATATATTTT.

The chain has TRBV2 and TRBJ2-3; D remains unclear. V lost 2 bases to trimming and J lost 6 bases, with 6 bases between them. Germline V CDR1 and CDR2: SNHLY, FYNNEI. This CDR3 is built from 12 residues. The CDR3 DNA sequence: TGTGCCAGCAGTGAAACTTTGGATACGCAGTATTTT. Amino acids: CASSETLDTQYF.

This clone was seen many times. Here the CDR3 DNA reads TGTGCCAGCAGCTTGGCCGTCGGGACAGGGAGACCGTACACAGATACGCAGTATTTT. Protein: CASSLAVGTGRPYTDTQYF. This chain uses TRBV11-3 with TRBJ2-3, with 9 bases fitting TRBD1. J lost 2 bases, V lost 3 bases, and 15 bases had no gene match. Looked up from germline, CDR1 is SGHNT and CDR2 is YENEEA. This CDR3 has 19 residues.

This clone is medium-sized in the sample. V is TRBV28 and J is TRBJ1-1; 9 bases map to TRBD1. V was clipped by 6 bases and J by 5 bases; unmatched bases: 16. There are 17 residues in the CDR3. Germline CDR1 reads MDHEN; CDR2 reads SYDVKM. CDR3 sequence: CASRRGQGGYVGTEAFF. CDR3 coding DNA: TGTGCCAGCAGGCGGGGACAGGGAGGTTATGTAGGAACTGAAGCTTTCTTT.

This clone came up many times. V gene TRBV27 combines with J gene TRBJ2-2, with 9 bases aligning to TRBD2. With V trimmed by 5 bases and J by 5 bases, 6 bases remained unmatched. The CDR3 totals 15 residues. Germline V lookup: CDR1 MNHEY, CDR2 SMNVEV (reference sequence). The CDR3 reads CASSPTSGPTGELFF. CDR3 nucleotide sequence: TGTGCCAGCAGTCCGACTAGCGGCCCAACCGGGGAGCTGTTTTTT.

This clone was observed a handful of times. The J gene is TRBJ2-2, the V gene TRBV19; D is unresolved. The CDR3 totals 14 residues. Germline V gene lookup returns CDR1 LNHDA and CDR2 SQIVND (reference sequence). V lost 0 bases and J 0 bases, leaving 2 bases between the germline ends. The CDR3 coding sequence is TGTGCCAGTAGTATAGAGACGAACACCGGGGAGCTGTTTTTT. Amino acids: CASSIETNTGELFF.

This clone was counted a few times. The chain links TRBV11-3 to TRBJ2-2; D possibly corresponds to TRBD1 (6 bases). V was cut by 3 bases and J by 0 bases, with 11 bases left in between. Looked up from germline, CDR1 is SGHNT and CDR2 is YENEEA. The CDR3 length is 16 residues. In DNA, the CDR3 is TGTGCCAGCAGCTTCGACAGGACCCCGAACACCGGGGAGCTGTTTTTT. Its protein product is CASSFDRTPNTGELFF.

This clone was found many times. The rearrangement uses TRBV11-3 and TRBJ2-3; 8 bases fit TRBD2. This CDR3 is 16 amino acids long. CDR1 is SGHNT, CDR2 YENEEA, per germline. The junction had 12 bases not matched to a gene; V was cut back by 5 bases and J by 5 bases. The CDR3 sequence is CASSQGGGGPVDTQYF. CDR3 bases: TGTGCCAGCAGCCAGGGCGGCGGGGGGCCTGTAGATACGCAGTATTTT.

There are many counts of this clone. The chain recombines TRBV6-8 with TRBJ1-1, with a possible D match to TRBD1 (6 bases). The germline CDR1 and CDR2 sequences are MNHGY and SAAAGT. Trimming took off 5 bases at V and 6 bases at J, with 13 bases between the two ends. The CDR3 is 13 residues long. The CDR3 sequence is CASSEGGVAEAFF. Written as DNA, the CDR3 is TGTGCCAGCAGTGAGGGGGGTGTCGCTGAAGCTTTCTTT.

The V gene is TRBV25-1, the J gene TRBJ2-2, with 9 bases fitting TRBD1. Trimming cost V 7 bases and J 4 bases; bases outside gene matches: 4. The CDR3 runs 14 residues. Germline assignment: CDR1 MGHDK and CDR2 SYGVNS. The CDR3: CASTTTGGTGELFF. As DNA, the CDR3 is TGTGCCAGCACCACGACAGGGGGCACCGGGGAGCTGTTTTTT.

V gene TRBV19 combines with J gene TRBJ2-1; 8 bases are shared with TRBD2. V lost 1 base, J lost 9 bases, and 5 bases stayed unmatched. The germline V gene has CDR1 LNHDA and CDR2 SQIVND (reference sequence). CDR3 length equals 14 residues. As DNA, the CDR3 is TGTGCCAGTAGTATAGGCGGGGGGTTGGGTGAGCAGTTCTTC. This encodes CASSIGGGLGEQFF.

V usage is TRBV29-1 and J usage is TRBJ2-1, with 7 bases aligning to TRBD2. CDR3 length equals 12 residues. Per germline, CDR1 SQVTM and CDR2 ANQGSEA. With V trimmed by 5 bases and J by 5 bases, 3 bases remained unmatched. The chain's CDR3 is CSVRGGNNEQFF. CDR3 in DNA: TGCAGCGTTCGCGGGGGTAACAATGAGCAGTTCTTC.

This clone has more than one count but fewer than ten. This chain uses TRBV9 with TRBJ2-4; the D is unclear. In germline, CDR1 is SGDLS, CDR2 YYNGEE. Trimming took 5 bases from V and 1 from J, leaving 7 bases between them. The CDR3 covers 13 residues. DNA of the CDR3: TGTGCCAGCAGGACCGGGGCCAAAAACATTCAGTACTTC. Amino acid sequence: CASRTGAKNIQYF.

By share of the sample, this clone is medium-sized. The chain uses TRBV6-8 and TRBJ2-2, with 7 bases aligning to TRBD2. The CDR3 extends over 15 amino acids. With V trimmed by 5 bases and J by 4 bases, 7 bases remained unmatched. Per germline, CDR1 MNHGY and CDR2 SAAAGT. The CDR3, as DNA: TGTGCCAGCAGTCCTCCCGGGGGGATCACCGGGGAGCTGTTTTTT. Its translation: CASSPPGGITGELFF.

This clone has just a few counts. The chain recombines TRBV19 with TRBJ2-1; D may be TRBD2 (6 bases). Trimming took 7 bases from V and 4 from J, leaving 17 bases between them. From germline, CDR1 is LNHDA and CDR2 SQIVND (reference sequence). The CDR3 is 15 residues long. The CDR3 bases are TGTGCCAGTACTTTAAGCACAGGAGGGTACAATGAGCAGTTCTTC. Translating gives CASTLSTGGYNEQFF.